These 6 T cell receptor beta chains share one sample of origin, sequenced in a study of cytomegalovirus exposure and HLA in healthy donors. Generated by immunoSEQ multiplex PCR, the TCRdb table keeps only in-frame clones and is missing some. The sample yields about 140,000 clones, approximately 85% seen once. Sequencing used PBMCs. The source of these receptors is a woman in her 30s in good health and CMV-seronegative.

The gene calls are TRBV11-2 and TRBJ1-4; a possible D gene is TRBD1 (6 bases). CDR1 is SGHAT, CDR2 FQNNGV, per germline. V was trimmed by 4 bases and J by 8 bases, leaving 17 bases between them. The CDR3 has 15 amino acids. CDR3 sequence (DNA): TGTGCCAGCAGCTCCCAAGGGGGTTGGGAGGAAAAACTGTTTTTT. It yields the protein CASSSQGGWEEKLFF.

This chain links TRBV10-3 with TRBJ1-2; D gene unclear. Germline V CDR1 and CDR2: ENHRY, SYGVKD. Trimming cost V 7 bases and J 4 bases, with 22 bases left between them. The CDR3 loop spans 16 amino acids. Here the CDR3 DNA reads TGTGCCATCAATTCCGGGGTTTCCGCTGCTTCCTATGGCTACACCTTC. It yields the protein CAINSGVSAASYGYTF.

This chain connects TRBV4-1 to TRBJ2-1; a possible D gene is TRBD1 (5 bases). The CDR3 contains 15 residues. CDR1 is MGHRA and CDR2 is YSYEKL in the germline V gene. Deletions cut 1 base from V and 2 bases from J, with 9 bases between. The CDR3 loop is CASSQVQAAYNEQFF. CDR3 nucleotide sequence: TGCGCCAGCAGCCAAGTACAGGCCGCCTACAATGAGCAGTTCTTC.

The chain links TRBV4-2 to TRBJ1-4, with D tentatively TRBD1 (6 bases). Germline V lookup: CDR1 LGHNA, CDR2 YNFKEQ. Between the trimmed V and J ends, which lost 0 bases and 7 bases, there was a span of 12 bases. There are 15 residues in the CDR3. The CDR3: CASSQETRGSEKLFF. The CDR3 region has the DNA TGTGCCAGCAGCCAAGAAACCAGGGGTAGTGAAAAACTGTTTTTT.

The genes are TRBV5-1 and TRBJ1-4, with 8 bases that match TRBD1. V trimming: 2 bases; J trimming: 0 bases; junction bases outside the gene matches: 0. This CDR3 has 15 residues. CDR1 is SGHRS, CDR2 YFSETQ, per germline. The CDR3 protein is CASSLQGATNEKLFF. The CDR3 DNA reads TGCGCCAGCAGCTTACAGGGGGCAACTAATGAAAAACTGTTTTTT. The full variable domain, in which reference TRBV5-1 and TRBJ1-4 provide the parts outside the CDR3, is KAGVTQTPRYLIKTRGQQVTLSCSPISGHRSVSWYQQTPGQGLQFLFEYFSETQRNKGNFPGRFSGRQFSNSRSEMNVSTLELGDSALYLCASSLQGATNEKLFFGSGTQLSVL.

The CDR3 sequence is CASSREGINTEAFF. The CDR3 nucleotides are TGTGCCAGCAGTAGGGAGGGGATAAACACTGAAGCTTTCTTT. The rearrangement uses TRBV2 and TRBJ1-1; TRBD1 is a possible D gene (5 bases). Germline CDR1 is SNHLY and CDR2 is FYNNEI. V gave up 5 bases and J gave up 2 bases, with 12 bases separating them. CDR3 size: 14 residues.